A single TCR beta chain is shown here with its context. Its target is not known. The sample comes from a study of identical twins. Whole-study results and caveats: Reduced insertions were recorded for abundant cord blood beta clonotypes, with no such pattern in memory repertoires. There was an excess of low generation probability in the out-of-frame alpha sequences that twins shared.

All donors were healthy, and all were Caucasian. CDR1 and CDR2 from the germline V gene are MNHNS and SASEGT. The germline V and J ends were trimmed by 4 bases and 5 bases, with 11 bases remaining between them. This CDR3 region has 13 residues. A universal primer site was added by template switching, and unique molecular identifiers were carried by the cDNA. TCRdb passed the 5' RACE reads through MiXCR, listing each CDR3 protein once. The data hold approximately 94,000 distinct CDR3 sequences, with 4.5% to 6.5% observed a single time. The source is a woman aged 50 to 60 in good health. The sample was memory T cells sorted from blood. The chain couples TRBV6-1 to TRBJ2-5; D is possibly TRBD1 or TRBD2 (6 bases each). The CDR3 nucleotides are TGTGCCAGCAGTGGGGGGGCGCGGGAGACCCAGTACTTC. This sequence encodes CASSGGARETQYF.